This entry features one T cell receptor (beta chain) sequence. No antigen is known for it. Pooling of second doses given at about 4 or about 12 weeks was done. Assay: immunoSEQ multiplex PCR; the TCRdb copy retains only in-frame clones and omits some. The data hold under 200,000 clones, with 70% to 90% observed a single time. The data were obtained in a study of T cell responses to AZD1222 COVID-19 vaccine. General study results and limits: AZD1222 recipients seropositive at baseline numbered only 5 or 6. Researchers took repertoire samples only after the peak T cell response had come.

The V segment lost 3 bases and the J segment 5 bases; nucleotides outside the gene matches: 15. This CDR3 is 18 amino acids long. Germline CDR1 is SGHTS and CDR2 is YDEGEE. The chain couples TRBV5-8 to TRBJ1-4, with TRBD1 matching over 8 bases. Sequenced material: peripheral blood, taken 28 days after the second AZD1222 dose. The receptor's source is an adult who received the AZD1222 COVID-19 vaccine. CDR3: CASSSIYRGNVGNEKLFF. The CDR3, as DNA: TGTGCCAGCAGCTCGATTTACAGGGGGAACGTTGGAAATGAAAAACTGTTTTTT.